The 19 T cell receptor beta chains reported below all come from one sample, sequenced in a study of post-analysis software for immune sequencing data (dated by TCRdb to about 2015). General findings and caveats noted by the study authors: Patients showed significantly higher frequencies than controls for five TRBV segments, among them TRBV5-6, TRBV5-1 and TRBV20-1.

The receptor library was made with PCR. Instrument used: Illumina HiSeq 2500. To reduce PCR and sequencing biases, unique molecular identifiers were built into the TCR beta cDNA libraries. In-frame beta chains were kept once TCRdb had trimmed the public reads at Q25 with fastp and called clones with MiXCR. Records with the same CDR3 protein are collapsed into one entry carrying the most frequent genes and DNA. A total of approximately 730,000 distinct CDR3 sequences appear in this sample, 40% to 55% of them only once. Roughly 4.4% of the sample comes from the top ten. The antigens for these receptors are not known. The sample was blood. Receptors originate from a girl between 5 and 17 years old with multiple sclerosis.

The gene calls are TRBV20-1 and TRBJ1-5, with 11 bases lining up with TRBD1. Germline lookup yields CDR1 DFQATT and CDR2 SNEGSKA (reference sequence). V was clipped by 3 bases and J by 3 bases; unmatched bases: 7. The CDR3 covers 16 residues. CDR3 loop: CSARASGQGVNQPQHF. DNA for the CDR3: TGCAGTGCTAGGGCCTCGGGACAGGGGGTCAATCAGCCCCAGCATTTT.

CDR3 in amino acids: CASSLERGDTQYF. DNA of the CDR3: TGTGCCAGCAGCTTAGAAAGGGGAGATACGCAGTATTTT. The chain recombines TRBV7-2 with TRBJ2-3; D possibly corresponds to TRBD1 (5 bases). Germline CDR1 reads SGHTA; CDR2 reads FQGNSA. The CDR3 runs to 13 residues. V lost 1 base and J 5 bases, leaving 7 bases between the germline ends.

The chain couples TRBV12-5 to TRBJ1-1; D possibly corresponds to TRBD1 (5 bases). V was shortened by 0 bases and J by 0 bases, with 14 bases between the two germline ends. The CDR3 spans 17 residues. Germline values: CDR1 LGHNT, CDR2 FRNRAP. Written as DNA, the CDR3 is TGTGCTAGTGGTTTGGTCTTACCGGGGCTGATGAACACTGAAGCTTTCTTT. This codes for CASGLVLPGLMNTEAFF.

This clonotype has ten or more counts. The gene calls are TRBV7-3 and TRBJ2-1; 7 nucleotides match TRBD1. Unmatched junction bases numbered 9, after V lost 5 bases and J lost 5 bases. The CDR3 sequence is 15 residues long. Germline assignment: CDR1 SGHTA and CDR2 FQGTGA. The CDR3 coding sequence is TGTGCCAGCAGCCCAACAGGGGCGGGCGACAATGAGCAGTTCTTC. Translated, it gives CASSPTGAGDNEQFF. Looking up the rest from reference TRBV7-3 and TRBJ2-1 gives the full variable domain: GAGVSQTPSNKVTEKGKYVELRCDPISGHTALYWYRQSLGQGPEFLIYFQGTGAADDSGLPNDRFFAVRPEGSVSTLKIQRTERGDSAVYLCASSPTGAGDNEQFFGPGTRLTVL.

V gene TRBV2 combines with J gene TRBJ2-1, with 7 bases identical to TRBD2. Germline values: CDR1 SNHLY, CDR2 FYNNEI. Trimming took 3 bases from V and 5 from J; bases not matched to a gene: 7. The CDR3 has 15 residues. The CDR3 bases are TGTGCCAGCAGTGATACGGGAGGCTGGGACAATGAGCAGTTCTTC. Translating gives CASSDTGGWDNEQFF.

In its sample, this clonotype was seen a few times. The chain carries TRBV29-1 and TRBJ1-1, with D possibly matching TRBD1 (5 bases). Germline CDR1 is SQVTM and CDR2 is ANQGSEA. Trimming cost V 4 bases and J 5 bases, with 17 bases left between them. There are 14 residues in the CDR3. CDR3 DNA sequence: TGCAGCGTTGTCTCCTTCCAGGGTAGGACTGAAGCTTTCTTT. Residues: CSVVSFQGRTEAFF.

The V and J genes are TRBV13 and TRBJ2-1, with 9 nucleotides matching TRBD1. The germline V gene encodes CDR1 PRHDT and CDR2 FYEKMQ (reference sequence). The CDR3 consists of 21 residues. V trimming: 6 bases; J trimming: 0 bases; junction bases outside the gene matches: 21. In DNA form, the CDR3 reads TGTGCCAGCAGGTCAGGGACAGGGAAGATCATTAGTAGTCGCTCCTACAATGAGCAGTTCTTC. Protein product: CASRSGTGKIISSRSYNEQFF.

The gene calls are TRBV2 and TRBJ2-3, with 14 bases fitting TRBD2. J gave up 9 bases and V 11 bases, and 10 bases lay outside the gene matches. Germline values: CDR1 SNHLY, CDR2 FYNNEI. The CDR3 extends over 14 amino acids. The CDR3 nucleotides are TGTGCCGCCCGAACCGGGACTAGCGGGGGAACGCAGTATTTT. Translating gives CAARTGTSGGTQYF.

V is TRBV4-2 and J is TRBJ1-1; TRBD1 agrees at 10 bases. Germline lookup yields CDR1 LGHNA and CDR2 YNFKEQ. With V trimmed by 8 bases and J by 0 bases, 6 bases remained unmatched. The CDR3 contains 15 residues. For the CDR3, the DNA is TGTGCCAGCCGGGGGGGACAGGGGATGAACACTGAAGCTTTCTTT. It codes for CASRGGQGMNTEAFF.

The genes are TRBV12-3 or TRBV12-4 and TRBJ1-1; 7 bases are shared with TRBD1. Losses at the gene ends were 5 bases for V and 11 bases for J; bases not matched to a gene: 11. This CDR3 comprises 13 residues. The CDR3 region is CASSETGPFGAFF. The CDR3 DNA sequence: TGTGCCAGCAGTGAGACAGGGCCCTTTGGGGCTTTCTTT.

Only a few counts were recorded for this clonotype. The CDR3 here is CASSPGLFRAGEQFF. In DNA form, the CDR3 reads TGTGCCAGCAGCCCCGGTTTATTTAGGGCAGGTGAGCAGTTCTTC. The chain recombines TRBV7-8 with TRBJ2-1; D not certain. Germline V gene data show CDR1 as SGHVS and CDR2 as FQNEAQ. Trimming pared 5 bases from V and 9 bases from J, leaving 20 bases between. This CDR3 spans 15 amino acids.

The chain recombines TRBV29-1 with TRBJ2-1; 10 nucleotides line up with TRBD2. The V segment lost 5 bases and the J segment 5 bases; nucleotides outside the gene matches: 3. Germline assignment: CDR1 SQVTM and CDR2 ANQGSEA. This CDR3 has 13 residues. CDR3 sequence: CSVRLAGNNEQFF. In DNA, the CDR3 is TGCAGCGTTCGACTAGCGGGCAACAATGAGCAGTTCTTC.

The chain carries TRBV2 and TRBJ2-1; D is uncertain. This CDR3 is 15 amino acids long. CDR1 and CDR2 from the germline V gene are SNHLY and FYNNEI. Trimming pared 2 bases from V and 0 bases from J, leaving 8 bases between. As DNA, the CDR3 is TGTGCCAGCAGTGAACGGGCTAGCTCCTACAATGAGCAGTTCTTC. Translated: CASSERASSYNEQFF.

This chain uses TRBV7-2 with TRBJ2-7; 8 nucleotides agree with TRBD1. Germline V gene sequence: CDR1 SGHTA, CDR2 FQGNSA. This CDR3 has 14 amino acids. With 6 bases clipped from V and 3 bases from J, the junction kept 7 bases outside the gene matches. The CDR3 bases are TGTGCCAGCAGTCCACAGGGGGACTGCTACGAGCAGTACTTC. Translated: CASSPQGDCYEQYF. The variable domain in full, with the rest retrieved from reference TRBV7-2 and TRBJ2-7, is GAGVSQSPSNKVTEKGKDVELRCDPISGHTALYWYRQSLGQGLEFLIYFQGNSAPDKSGLPSDRFSAERTGGSVSTLTIQRTQQEDSAVYLCASSPQGDCYEQYFGPGTRLTVT.

The J gene is TRBJ2-1, the V gene TRBV14; a possible D gene is TRBD2 (5 bases). CDR1 is SGHDN and CDR2 is FVKESK in the germline V gene. The CDR3 has 18 residues. The V end lost 4 bases, the J end lost 5 bases, and 24 bases lay between the germline ends. The CDR3 sequence: CASSLSPHKTMRDNEQFF. The CDR3 bases are TGTGCCAGCAGCCTATCCCCCCATAAGACTATGCGGGACAATGAGCAGTTCTTC. Full variable domain (outside the CDR3, taken from reference TRBV14 and TRBJ2-1): EAGVTQFPSHSVIEKGQTVTLRCDPISGHDNLYWYRRVMGKEIKFLLHFVKESKQDESGMPNNRFLAERTGGTYSTLKVQPAELEDSGVYFCASSLSPHKTMRDNEQFFGPGTRLTVL.

This clonotype was seen a handful of times. This chain uses TRBV3-1 with TRBJ2-1; 7 bases map to TRBD1. J gave up 4 bases and V 3 bases, and 12 bases lay outside the gene matches. The CDR3 is made up of 17 amino acids. CDR1 is LGHDT, CDR2 YNNKEL, per germline (reference sequence). The chain's CDR3 is CASSQASGQLLYNEQFF. The CDR3 DNA follows: TGTGCCAGCAGCCAGGCCTCGGGACAGCTTCTATACAATGAGCAGTTCTTC.

This clonotype was seen a handful of times. The rearrangement uses TRBV5-6 and TRBJ2-1; 8 positions agree with TRBD1. The J segment lost 4 bases and the V segment lost 1 base, leaving 4 bases of the junction unmatched. Germline lookup yields CDR1 SGHDT and CDR2 YYEEEE. CDR3 length equals 15 residues. The CDR3 reads CASSLIGQGYNEQFF. The CDR3, as DNA: TGTGCCAGCAGCTTGATCGGACAGGGATACAATGAGCAGTTCTTC.

V usage is TRBV2 and J usage is TRBJ2-3; D ambiguous. Trimming removed 2 bases at V and 6 bases at J, with 9 bases between. This CDR3 has 13 residues. Germline CDR1 SNHLY, CDR2 FYNNEI. CDR3 sequence: CASSELKVDTQYF. CDR3 in DNA: TGTGCCAGCAGTGAATTAAAGGTCGATACGCAGTATTTT.

The rearrangement uses TRBV3-1 and TRBJ2-1, with 13 bases that match TRBD2. Germline CDR1 is LGHDT and CDR2 is YNNKEL (reference sequence). CDR3 length: 16 residues. V trimming: 4 bases; J trimming: 8 bases; junction bases outside the gene matches: 8. CDR3 sequence reads: CASSRTSGRYPYEQFF. DNA of the CDR3: TGTGCCAGCAGCCGGACTAGCGGGAGATATCCTTATGAGCAGTTCTTC.